This T cell receptor (beta chain) came from a study of siplizumab effects on memory and regulatory T cells. The overall study: Mixed lymphocyte reactions were performed as paired cultures containing siplizumab at about 0.95 ug/mL or no drug.

Only in-frame clones appear in the TCRdb table, and some are missing; sequencing was by immunoSEQ multiplex PCR. Of about 9,900 clones listed, almost 40% are singletons. The germline V gene encodes CDR1 SGHTA and CDR2 FQGNSA. The CDR3 extends over 14 amino acids. Unmatched junction bases numbered 3, after V lost 1 base and J lost 6 bases. The authors cocultured the mixed lymphocyte reaction cells at 37 degrees C for around 6 days. Comments on this clone: The antigen remains unidentified.

Material for sequencing was CFSE-low (dividing) CD4+ T cells sorted from an allogeneic mixed lymphocyte reaction. The source of this sequence is a human donor in good health; the cells came from an allogeneic mixed lymphocyte reaction. V is TRBV7-2 and J is TRBJ2-1; 7 bases align to TRBD2. The CDR3 nucleotides read TGTGCCAGCAGCTTAGGTGGACTAGTCAATGAGCAGTTCTTC. Encoded protein: CASSLGGLVNEQFF.